This T cell receptor (beta chain) was captured in a study of CD8+CD57+ T cells in acquired aplastic anemia. An expansion of CD8+CD57+ cells by flow cytometry had been shown in patients chosen for sequencing. Findings and limits, study-wide: Significant differences in CD8+ Simpson's diversity were not observed between patients and controls.

This clonotype was picked up many times. Its matching antigen is unknown. The use of genomic DNA as template underpinned the TCR beta VDJ and CDR3 profiling. TCRdb ran MiXCR on the reads and lists one entry per CDR3 protein. Of 150,000 to 200,000 distinct CDR3 sequences detected, less than 50% appear once; the ten largest clones hold 1.8%. The sequenced material came from sorted CD4+, CD8+, or CD8+CD57+ T cells (not recorded which) from PBMCs. This receptor was obtained from a human donor with aplastic anemia.

The DNA for the CDR3 is TGTGCCAGCAGCTTAGTTGGGAAAGACGGGGGGGAGCAGTACTTC. Amino acid sequence: CASSLVGKDGGEQYF. The V gene is TRBV7-6, the J gene TRBJ2-7; 7 bases are a match to TRBD2. The CDR3 runs to 15 residues. Germline V gene lookup returns CDR1 SGHVS and CDR2 FNYEAQ. With V trimmed by 1 base and J by 7 bases, 10 bases remained unmatched.